Listed below are T cell receptor beta chains from one sample, sequenced in a study of identical twins. TCRdb reprocessed the 5' RACE reads with MiXCR, giving one entry per CDR3 protein. The sample holds 1.5 million or so distinct CDR3 sequences, under 35% seen once. Sequenced: cord blood. These receptors all come from a newborn girl in good health. Each CDR3 is given with its conserved first and last residue. D genes are given only for firm matches. Not all rows give a size; the values are once, few, many and, for expanded clones, a class.

j_call v_call clone_size d_call cdr3_aa cdr3_nt
TRBJ2-2 TRBV5-1 NA NA CASNRNHANTGELFF TGCGCCAGCAATCGAAACCACGCGAACACCGGGGAGCTGTTTTTT
TRBJ2-5 TRBV10-3 many TRBD2 CAISEPTSGRTQETQYF TGTGCCATCAGTGAACCGACTAGCGGGAGGACTCAAGAGACCCAGTACTTC
TRBJ2-7 TRBV28 NA NA CASSFWGRSGPYNEQYF TGTGCCAGCAGTTTTTGGGGCAGATCCGGCCCCTACAATGAGCAGTACTTC
TRBJ2-7 TRBV10-3 NA TRBD1 CAISPGQGAVEQYF TGTGCCATCAGCCCCGGACAGGGGGCCGTCGAGCAGTACTTC
TRBJ2-4 TRBV15 NA NA CATSNVVNIQYF TGTGCCACCTCCAACGTTGTAAACATTCAGTACTTC
TRBJ1-2 TRBV6-5 NA TRBD1 CASSYGRGPGYGYTF TGTGCCAGCAGTTACGGCAGGGGGCCGGGCTATGGCTACACCTTC
TRBJ1-1 TRBV29-1 few NA CSVALTGNTEAFF TGCAGCGTTGCCCTCACAGGGAACACTGAAGCTTTCTTT
TRBJ2-7 TRBV20-1 NA TRBD1 CSAPTGTRYEQYF TGCAGTGCGCCGACAGGGACGAGATACGAGCAGTACTTC
TRBJ2-2 TRBV12-3/TRBV12-4 once TRBD2 CASKTSGAANTGELFF TGTGCCAGCAAGACTAGCGGGGCCGCGAACACCGGGGAGCTGTTTTTT
TRBJ2-3 TRBV5-8 NA NA CASSYRQWGTDTQYF TGTGCCAGCAGCTACAGACAATGGGGGACAGATACGCAGTATTTT
TRBJ2-5 TRBV7-7 few TRBD1 CASSPGGRGETQYF TGTGCCAGCAGCCCAGGGGGCCGGGGAGAGACCCAGTACTTC
TRBJ2-3 TRBV20-1 NA NA CSADPTRPNTDTQYF TGCAGTGCCGACCCGACTAGGCCGAACACAGATACGCAGTATTTT
TRBJ1-4 TRBV12-3/TRBV12-4 few NA CASSFRGLNEKLFF TGTGCCAGCAGTTTTAGAGGGCTGAATGAAAAACTGTTTTTT
TRBJ1-3 TRBV7-9 NA NA CASSVRTVAGNTIYF TGTGCCAGCAGCGTTAGGACCGTGGCTGGAAACACCATATATTTT
TRBJ2-5 TRBV24-1 NA TRBD1 CATSDGQGRYNEQYF TGTGCCACCAGTGATGGACAGGGGCGATACAATGAGCAGTACTTC
TRBJ1-1 TRBV10-3 few NA CAISEVERGRAFF TGTGCCATCAGTGAGGTGGAGAGGGGACGAGCTTTCTTT
TRBJ2-3 TRBV4-1 NA NA CASSQVPASADTQYF TGCGCCAGCAGCCAAGTCCCAGCCAGCGCAGATACGCAGTATTTT
TRBJ2-1 TRBV2 few NA CVSSGRGYNEQFF TGTGTCAGCAGTGGGCGAGGGTACAATGAGCAGTTCTTC
TRBJ1-6 TRBV7-2 NA NA CASSPGASYNSPLHF TGTGCCAGCAGCCCCGGGGCGTCCTATAATTCACCCCTCCACTTT
TRBJ2-7 TRBV30 NA NA CAWSKQGNEQYF TGTGCCTGGAGTAAACAGGGCAACGAGCAGTACTTC
TRBJ1-1 TRBV6-5 few TRBD1 CASSHRGSEAFF TGTGCCAGCAGCCACAGGGGCTCGGAAGCTTTCTTT
TRBJ2-1 TRBV9 few NA CASSVRKDSHYNEQFF TGTGCCAGCAGCGTAAGAAAGGACTCTCACTACAATGAGCAGTTCTTC
TRBJ2-5 TRBV4-1 NA TRBD2 CASSQDPGGPFHNEQYF TGCGCCAGCAGCCAAGATCCGGGGGGGCCTTTCCACAATGAGCAGTACTTC
TRBJ1-1 TRBV6-5 NA NA CASSYSDSTEAFF TGTGCCAGCAGTTACTCCGACAGCACTGAAGCTTTCTTT